This passage covers 29 T cell receptor beta chains from one sample sequenced in a study of CXCR3-negative and CXCR3-positive naive CD8 T cells. All TRB cDNA libraries came from 5' RACE performed with UMI labels. With the 5' RACE reads reprocessed, TCRdb shows one record per CDR3 protein and no DNA. The listing contains 50,000 to 65,000 distinct CDR3 sequences. The specimen sequenced was memory CD8+ T cells from blood. The source is a human donor in good health. Some clones in this sample may be carry-over from other donors' samples.

This chain uses TRBV5-1 with TRBJ2-7; TCRdb indicates TRBD1, and absent DNA this call remains unverified. Germline-derived CDR1 and CDR2 are SGHRS and YFSETQ. This CDR3 region has 12 residues. The CDR3 sequence is CASSLQGREQYF.

The chain couples TRBV20-1 to TRBJ2-5; the D gene TCRdb calls, TRBD1, cannot be checked with no DNA. CDR1 and CDR2 from the germline V gene are DFQATT and SNEGSKA (reference sequence). The CDR3 has 14 residues. CDR3 protein: CSARDGRGQETQYF.

This sequence joins TRBV20-1 and TRBJ2-7; TCRdb's D gene call, TRBD1, goes unchecked for lack of DNA. The germline V gene has CDR1 DFQATT and CDR2 SNEGSKA (reference sequence). The CDR3 is 13 residues long. CDR3 sequence: CSARLDTMYEQYF.

The V and J genes are TRBV20-1 and TRBJ1-1; TCRdb picks TRBD1, but there is no DNA to check that call. CDR1 DFQATT and CDR2 SNEGSKA come from the germline V gene (reference sequence). The CDR3 loop spans 13 amino acids. This chain's CDR3 is CSASPLGALGAFF.

The chain carries TRBV7-9 and TRBJ2-3. CDR3 length equals 12 residues. Germline V gene data show CDR1 as SEHNR and CDR2 as FQNEAQ (reference sequence). The CDR3 is CASSVGPDTQYF.

CDR3 sequence: CSVEQGEAYEQYF. The rearrangement uses TRBV29-1 and TRBJ2-7; the D gene TCRdb calls, TRBD1, cannot be checked with no DNA. Germline CDR1 and CDR2: SQVTM and ANQGSEA. The CDR3 consists of 13 residues.

The chain joins TRBV20-1 to TRBJ1-1. This CDR3 is 13 amino acids long. Per germline, CDR1 DFQATT and CDR2 SNEGSKA (reference sequence). This CDR3 is CSARGEFHTEAFF.

The V call is TRBV20-1, the J call TRBJ2-5; without DNA, the TCRdb call of TRBD2 cannot be checked. CDR1 is DFQATT, CDR2 SNEGSKA, per germline (reference sequence). The CDR3 is made up of 19 amino acids. This CDR3 reads CSARSLRGLAGGPQETQYF.

The chain couples TRBV6-2 or TRBV6-3 to TRBJ1-1. The CDR3 runs to 15 residues. In germline, CDR1 is MNHEY, CDR2 SVGEGT. CDR3 in amino acids: CASTEENLMNTEAFF.

The CDR3: CASSQAVPGGSGSPLHF. This sequence joins TRBV4-3 and TRBJ1-6; TCRdb outputs TRBD1, but without DNA this stays unchecked. Germline CDR1 and CDR2: LGHNA and YSLEER. This CDR3 is 17 amino acids long.

The chain joins TRBV4-2 to TRBJ1-6; the D gene TCRdb calls, TRBD1, cannot be checked with no DNA. The CDR3 is made up of 16 amino acids. Germline assignment: CDR1 LGHNA and CDR2 YNFKEQ. CDR3 residues: CASSQGLGHTNSPLHF.

The rearrangement uses TRBV4-1 and TRBJ2-1. This CDR3 region has 15 residues. Germline lookup yields CDR1 MGHRA and CDR2 YSYEKL. The CDR3 protein is CASSQDPVTYNEQFF.

The chain combines TRBV6-5 with TRBJ2-5. This CDR3 spans 13 amino acids. Germline V CDR1 and CDR2: MNHEY, SVGAGI. CDR3 amino acids: CASSFLGQETQYF.

The rearrangement links TRBV29-1 to TRBJ2-7; TCRdb names TRBD1, which stays unverified in the absence of DNA. The CDR3 length is 13 residues. Germline assignment: CDR1 SQVTM and CDR2 ANQGSEA. CDR3 sequence reads: CSVTGGAAYEQYF.

The chain links TRBV3-1 to TRBJ1-2; TCRdb indicates TRBD1, and absent DNA this call remains unverified. The CDR3 is 16 residues long. Per the germline V gene, CDR1 is LGHDT and CDR2 is YNNKEL (reference sequence). The CDR3 spells CASSHTISRGPFGYTF.

This chain joins TRBV11-2 and TRBJ1-1. This CDR3 contains 15 residues. Germline values: CDR1 SGHAT, CDR2 FQNNGV. The CDR3 sequence is CASSLDSFLNTEAFF.

This rearrangement joins TRBV28 to TRBJ2-3; checking the TCRdb D call of TRBD2 is not possible without DNA. The CDR3 covers 14 residues. The V gene's germline CDR1 is MDHEN and CDR2 SYDVKM. The CDR3 is CASRPTSGADTQYF.

This chain uses TRBV18 with TRBJ2-7; TCRdb designates TRBD1, a call that cannot be tested without DNA. The CDR3 extends over 15 amino acids. Germline V gives CDR1 KGHSH, CDR2 LQKENI. This chain's CDR3 is CASSPQRDRGVEQYF.

The CDR3: CASSPVAGVVDEQYF. V and J are TRBV28 and TRBJ2-7; without DNA, the TCRdb call of TRBD2 cannot be checked. This CDR3 region has 15 residues. Germline CDR1 MDHEN, CDR2 SYDVKM.

The rearrangement joins TRBV2 to TRBJ2-2. Germline CDR1 reads SNHLY; CDR2 reads FYNNEI. The CDR3 is made up of 13 amino acids. CDR3 protein: CASDSAYTGELFF.

The rearrangement uses TRBV6-6 and TRBJ2-1; TCRdb's D call, TRBD2, is unchecked because there is no DNA. This CDR3 is 12 amino acids long. From germline, CDR1 is MNHNY and CDR2 SVGAGI (reference sequence). CDR3 amino acids: CASSLGEDEQFF.

The chain's CDR3 is CASSQDRGGPWELFF. J is TRBJ2-2 and V is TRBV4-1; TCRdb selects TRBD1, and the lack of DNA leaves this call unchecked. The CDR3 has 15 residues. Germline values: CDR1 MGHRA, CDR2 YSYEKL.

The chain joins TRBV12-3 or TRBV12-4 to TRBJ2-1; TCRdb's D call of TRBD1 is untestable without DNA. This CDR3 spans 15 amino acids. The CDR3 sequence: CASSLDSLSYNEQFF.

The gene calls are TRBV29-1 and TRBJ2-7. Germline CDR1 SQVTM, CDR2 ANQGSEA. The CDR3 consists of 15 residues. The CDR3 protein is CSVEEANGSSYEQYF.

The CDR3 reads CASSTGTHLMSSYEQYF. The chain has TRBV28 and TRBJ2-7; lacking DNA, the TRBD2 call made by TCRdb goes unchecked. Germline loops: CDR1 MDHEN, CDR2 SYDVKM. The CDR3 covers 17 residues.

The gene calls are TRBV11-2 and TRBJ2-3; TCRdb's D call, TRBD2, is unchecked because there is no DNA. Germline loops: CDR1 SGHAT, CDR2 FQNNGV. This CDR3 is built from 16 residues. CDR3 sequence reads: CASSLVGATPGDTQYF.

The rearrangement uses TRBV5-6 and TRBJ2-2; TCRdb names TRBD1, which stays unverified in the absence of DNA. The germline V gene has CDR1 SGHDT and CDR2 YYEEEE. The CDR3 contains 15 residues. The CDR3 protein is CASRRDRGQTGELFF.

The V call is TRBV12-3 or TRBV12-4, the J call TRBJ1-1. There are 11 residues in the CDR3. The CDR3 loop reads CASSFLTEAFF.

The CDR3 loop reads CASSQGLAGGGEQFF. The chain joins TRBV14 to TRBJ2-1; TCRdb names TRBD2, which stays unverified in the absence of DNA. CDR1 is SGHDN, CDR2 FVKESK, per germline. The CDR3 is made up of 15 amino acids.